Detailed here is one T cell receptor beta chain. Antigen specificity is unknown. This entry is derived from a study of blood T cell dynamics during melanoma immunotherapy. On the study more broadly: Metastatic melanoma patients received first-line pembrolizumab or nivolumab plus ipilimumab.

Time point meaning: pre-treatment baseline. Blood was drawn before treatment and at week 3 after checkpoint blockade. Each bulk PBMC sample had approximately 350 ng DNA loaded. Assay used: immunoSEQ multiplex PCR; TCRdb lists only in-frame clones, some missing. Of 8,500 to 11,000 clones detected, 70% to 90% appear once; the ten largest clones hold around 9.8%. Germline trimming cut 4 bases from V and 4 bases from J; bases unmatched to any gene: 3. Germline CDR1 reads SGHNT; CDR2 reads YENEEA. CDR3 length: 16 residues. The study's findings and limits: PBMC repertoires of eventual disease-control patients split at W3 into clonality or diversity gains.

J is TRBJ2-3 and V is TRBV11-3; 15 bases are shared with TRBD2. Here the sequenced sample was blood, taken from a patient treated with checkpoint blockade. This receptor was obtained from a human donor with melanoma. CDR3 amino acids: CASSSRTSGGADTQYF. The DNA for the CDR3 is TGTGCCAGCAGCTCGAGGACTAGCGGGGGGGCAGATACGCAGTATTTT.